Listed below are T cell receptor beta chains from one sample, sequenced in a study of cytomegalovirus exposure and HLA in healthy donors. The protocol was immunoSEQ multiplex PCR, while the TCRdb copy is restricted to in-frame clones and leaves out a portion. This sample has roughly 70,000 clones; about 85% occur once, and the top ten carry 3%. Input material: PBMCs. Source of these receptors: a man aged 25 to 40 in good health and CMV-seronegative. The CDR3 runs from the conserved cysteine through the conserved F or W. D genes are given only for firm matches. The size of a clone is reported for some rows only, either as once, few or many, or as a class for expanded clones.

D gene | J gene | V gene | clone size | CDR3 DNA | CDR3 protein
- | TRBJ1-1 | TRBV11-3 | - | TGTGCCAGCAGCCCCCCGGGTCATGGCGCTTTCTTT | CASSPPGHGAFF
- | TRBJ2-5 | TRBV29-1 | - | TGCAGCGTTGGGGGGCAAAATAGGGAGACCCAGTACTTC | CSVGGQNRETQYF
- | TRBJ2-3 | TRBV9 | once | TGTGCCAGCAGCGTAGATCTTCAAAAGCGAACAGATACGCAGTATTTT | CASSVDLQKRTDTQYF
- | TRBJ1-5 | TRBV6-5 | - | TGTGCCAGCAGTACCCGGTGGAATCAGCCCCAGCATTTT | CASSTRWNQPQHF
TRBD2 | TRBJ2-2 | TRBV9 | once | TGTGCCAGCAGCGTTAGGACTAGCGGGAGAAGGACCACCGGGGAGCTGTTTTTT | CASSVRTSGRRTTGELFF
- | TRBJ1-1 | TRBV7-2 | - | TGTGCCAGCAGCCCCGGTTGGGAAGGAGGAAAAGCTTTCTTT | CASSPGWEGGKAFF
TRBD1 | TRBJ1-6 | TRBV5-5 | - | TGTGCCAGCAGCTCCGGGACAGGCGTCCTTCTCTTCAATTCACCCCTCCACTTT | CASSSGTGVLLFNSPLHF
- | TRBJ2-5 | TRBV9 | - | TGTGCCAGCAGCGCCTACCAAGAGACCCAGTACTTC | CASSAYQETQYF
TRBD1 | TRBJ2-1 | TRBV5-1 | - | TGCGCCAGCAGCTCTGGGACAGGGGGCAATGAGCAGTTCTTC | CASSSGTGGNEQFF
- | TRBJ2-1 | TRBV27 | - | TGTGCCAGCAGTCAGGGACTTTACAATGAGCAGTTCTTC | CASSQGLYNEQFF
TRBD2 | TRBJ2-7 | TRBV10-3 | - | TGTGCCATCAGGGGTTCGGGTAGCGGGGGGGCGATCTCCTACGAGCAGTACTTC | CAIRGSGSGGAISYEQYF
TRBD1 | TRBJ2-7 | TRBV10-3 | - | TGTGCCATCAGGGGGTTTGGGGGACAGGGTGGCGAGCAGTACTTC | CAIRGFGGQGGEQYF
- | TRBJ1-2 | TRBV7-2 | few | TGTGCCAGCAGCCCGCGTGACAGGCTGTGGGGCTACACCTTC | CASSPRDRLWGYTF
- | TRBJ2-5 | TRBV5-4 | once | TGTGCCAGCTCCACATTGAAAGAAGAGACCCAGTACTTC | CASSTLKEETQYF
- | TRBJ2-1 | TRBV7-8 | - | TGTGCCAGCAGCTTAGAGGTACTAGTAAACAATGAGCAGTTCTTC | CASSLEVLVNNEQFF
- | TRBJ1-5 | TRBV7-2 | - | TGTGCCAGCAGCTCCGGAGGTTTTGACAATCAGCCCCAGCATTTT | CASSSGGFDNQPQHF
TRBD1 | TRBJ2-1 | TRBV5-1 | - | TGCGCCAGCAGCTTTTCCGGGACAGTAAACAATGAGCAGTTCTTC | CASSFSGTVNNEQFF
- | TRBJ1-3 | TRBV9 | - | TGTGCCAGCAGCCTCTCGACAGGCTCCTCTGGAAACACCATATATTTT | CASSLSTGSSGNTIYF